This T cell receptor (beta chain) was recorded in a study of prognosis after radiotherapy for stage I lung cancer (dated by TCRdb to the early 2020s). Study-wide context: Over 15 stage I NSCLC patients were enrolled in Nanjing, China, between 2018 and January 2019. Every patient was regarded as medically inoperable, because of comorbidities in around 12 cases and refusal of surgery in more than 5 cases. Eleven to twelve patients had adenocarcinoma and over five had squamous cell carcinoma as the tumor histology. For each of the 20 or so patients, one blood sample was taken before SBRT and one after, so the study sequenced about 38 samples in total. Oligometastatic NSCLC after surgical resection of the primary tumor was present in five or six patients, while newly diagnosed primary stage I lung tumors were present in around 15. Distant metastases were developed by four of the 19 patients after SBRT, at a median of roughly 7 months, whereas no significant progression was observed in the other 15 patients. No patient received concurrent therapy alongside SBRT. SBRT was delivered in 3 to 5 fractions with a biologically effective dose of at least 100 Gy, and image-guided IMRT or VMAT was used for delivery. The cohort was made up of some 12 men and roughly 6 women, with a median age of nearly 75 years and an age range of about 53 to 85 years. Peripheral blood TCR beta repertoires were profiled in stage I NSCLC patients before and after stereotactic body radiotherapy, and the repertoires were related to distant failure.

In this sample, this clonotype turned up a few times. Its specific antigen is unknown. It has no much larger one-base neighbor in the sample; base qualities were not kept. Two rounds of multiplex PCR were performed to amplify the TCR beta CDR3 region from genomic DNA. In the first round of PCR, primers specific to each TRBV and TRBJ gene were used, and the primer sequences are filed in Chinese patent CN105087789A. The second PCR round used universal primers. The Roche High Pure PCR Template Preparation Kit was used to extract genomic DNA from frozen PBMCs. Paired-end sequencing with 151 bp reads was performed on the libraries using an Illumina HiSeq 3000. The study's processing was this. CutAdapt was used to discard raw reads that did not contain the multiplex PCR primer sequences. Using PEAR, the high-quality paired reads were merged into contigs. By alignment to reference sequences, MiXCR assigned TRB V, D and J gene segments to each contig. CDR3 sequences were clustered by base quality and sequence similarity to remove sequencing errors. Diversity was measured as Shannon entropy normalized by the natural log of productive TCR sequence number. Clonality was computed as one minus the ratio of Shannon entropy to the natural log of the number of unique clonotypes. Using the Youden index from ROC curves, the researchers picked the repertoire-metric cut-offs for progression-free survival, and all analyses were carried out in R 3.5.3. TCRdb handled the public reads itself, with Q25 trimming in fastp and clone calling in MiXCR, and kept productive beta chains. Each record represents a unique CDR3 protein, reported with the most common genes and DNA among its rows. TCRdb, not the authors, supplied the V and J calls. This sample comprises around 26,000 distinct CDR3 sequences, about 40% of them detected only once. The ten largest clones capture around a fifth of the sample.

A history of other malignancies or of prior chemotherapy or radiotherapy was absent in all patients, and node-negative disease was shown on CT and PET/CT in all patients. At each of two time points, six milliliters of peripheral venous blood were collected into EDTA tubes. PBMCs were isolated by Ficoll-Paque Plus density-gradient centrifugation. Right after collection, samples were placed at -80 degrees C and kept there until analysis. The research as a whole found: Post-SBRT Shannon entropy and its change from baseline were lower in patients who developed distant metastases; baseline Shannon entropy was not associated with metastases. All reported P values were unadjusted for multiple comparisons. No determination of tumor specificity was made for expanded TCR clones. TRBV and TRBJ usage frequencies reportedly differed by metastasis status, in two V genes at baseline and in eight to ten V and two J genes after SBRT. A decrease in unique TCR clone counts was observed after SBRT (median roughly 10,000 before versus some 6,900 after; Wilcoxon paired P=0.011). Limitations of the study included a small cohort and short follow-up, and the study findings need independent validation.

Inclusive of the bounding cysteine and phenylalanine, the CDR3 is 19 residues long. Only CDR3 DNA remains: 57 bases, in frame from the first base. The germline V and J ends show losses of 2 bases and 8 bases respectively, and no gene match explains 19 bases of the junction. The chain couples TRBV12-3 or TRBV12-4 to TRBJ2-1; 9 bases in the junction line up with TRBD2. This receptor was identified in a donor over 45 with non-small cell lung cancer. Material: PBMCs, obtained before or after stereotactic body radiation therapy (not recorded which). The sequenced DNA: TGTGCCAGCAGTTTACGGGGGAATAACGGCAGCGGGAGGCGCGATGAGCAGTTCTTC. The resulting protein is CASSLRGNNGSGRRDEQFF.